This entry lists 25 T cell receptor beta chains sequenced from one sample in a study of CD8 T cells in Susac syndrome. RNA in amounts of roughly 0.45 to 1 ug was reverse transcribed with random hexamers. TCRdb re-analysed the immunoSEQ multiplex PCR reads in MiXCR, keeping a single row per CDR3 protein. This table has under 150,000 distinct CDR3 sequences, about 90% appearing once. Sequencing was performed on CD8+ T cells from PBMCs. The receptors shown here come from a human donor with multiple sclerosis.

This chain joins TRBV27 and TRBJ2-7, with no clear D. This CDR3 has 13 residues. Trimming took off 8 bases at V and 2 bases at J, with 13 bases between the two ends. CDR1 and CDR2 (germline): MNHEY, SMNVEV (reference sequence). The CDR3 DNA is TGTGCCAGCGGCCCGGGCCTCACCTACGAGCAGTACTTC. Translation gives CASGPGLTYEQYF.

On this clonotype itself: Relative to the germline gene, one junction end is altered; a read error may explain this. The rearrangement joins TRBV7-9 to TRBJ2-7; tentatively, D is TRBD1 (5 bases). The CDR3 consists of 13 residues. Germline CDR1 and CDR2: SEHNR and FQNEAQ (reference sequence). CDR3 sequence (DNA): TGTGCCAGCAGCTTTGGGGCGTCCTTCGAGCAGTACTTC. It is translated as CASSFGASFEQYF.

This clonotype has only one observation. Here the CDR3 DNA reads TGTGCCAGCAGCCAAGAAGCGGGAGGGACTAACGAGCAGTACTTC. Translating gives CASSQEAGGTNEQYF. The rearrangement links TRBV3-1 to TRBJ2-7, with 10 bases lining up with TRBD2. This CDR3 has 15 amino acids. The V and J ends lost 0 bases and 5 bases, in that order; junction bases with no gene match: 4. Per germline, CDR1 LGHDT and CDR2 YNNKEL (reference sequence).

This chain joins TRBV2 and TRBJ2-1; TRBD2 might be the D (6 bases). Germline V gene sequence: CDR1 SNHLY, CDR2 FYNNEI. Deletions cut 1 base from V and 10 bases from J, with 17 bases between. The length of the CDR3 is 15 residues. In DNA, the CDR3 is TGTGCCAGCAGTGAAGGGGCGGGATACTTACGGGAGCAGTTCTTC. It is translated as CASSEGAGYLREQFF.

The V and J genes are TRBV6-5 and TRBJ2-2; D is possibly TRBD1 or TRBD2 (5 bases each). Germline V gene data show CDR1 as MNHEY and CDR2 as SVGAGI. The V end was cut by 4 bases, the J end by 1 base, with 7 bases between. This CDR3 contains 14 residues. The CDR3 protein is CASSLGVNTGELFF. CDR3 nucleotides: TGTGCCAGCAGTTTGGGGGTGAACACCGGGGAGCTGTTTTTT.

V usage is TRBV20-1 and J usage is TRBJ2-7; tentative D call: TRBD2 (6 bases). V gave up 2 bases and J gave up 4 bases, with 9 bases separating them. Germline V gene lookup returns CDR1 DFQATT and CDR2 SNEGSKA (reference sequence). The CDR3 is 12 residues long. DNA of the CDR3: TGCAGTGCTAGAAACGGGAGATACGAGCAGTACTTC. Residues: CSARNGRYEQYF.

The gene calls are TRBV3-1 and TRBJ2-5, with 9 nucleotides matching TRBD1. The CDR3 extends over 16 amino acids. V trimming: 7 bases; J trimming: 3 bases; junction bases outside the gene matches: 12. Germline lookup yields CDR1 LGHDT and CDR2 YNNKEL (reference sequence). The CDR3 nucleotides are TGTGCCAGCACGTACCTAAAACAGGGGGCCAAAGAGACCCAGTACTTC. The encoded protein is CASTYLKQGAKETQYF.

The genes are TRBV2 and TRBJ2-5; D remains unclear. Germline-derived CDR1 and CDR2 are SNHLY and FYNNEI. The CDR3 consists of 14 residues. Trimming took off 5 bases at V and 2 bases at J, with 12 bases between the two ends. Written as DNA, the CDR3 is TGTGCCAGCAGTTTTACAGTACCGCAAGAGACCCAGTACTTC. Its translation: CASSFTVPQETQYF.

In nucleotides, the CDR3 is TGTGCCAGCAGCGAGTGGGCTGGGGCAAATTCACCCCTCCACTTT. The encoded protein is CASSEWAGANSPLHF. The chain employs TRBV9 and TRBJ1-6, with a possible D match to TRBD1 (5 bases). Deletions cut 3 bases from V and 7 bases from J, with 14 bases between. The CDR3 length is 15 residues. The germline V gene encodes CDR1 SGDLS and CDR2 YYNGEE.

The genes are TRBV28 and TRBJ2-5; 9 nucleotides match TRBD1. CDR3 size: 15 residues. Germline values: CDR1 MDHEN, CDR2 SYDVKM. With V trimmed by 7 bases and J by 5 bases, 11 bases remained unmatched. For the CDR3, the DNA is TGTGCCAGCAACCTGGGACAGGGAGTTTTCGAGACCCAGTACTTC. Residues: CASNLGQGVFETQYF.

This clonotype showed up just a few times. V gene TRBV6-1 combines with J gene TRBJ2-6, with 7 bases aligning to TRBD1. The V segment lost 2 bases and the J segment 2 bases; nucleotides outside the gene matches: 6. Germline lookup yields CDR1 MNHNS and CDR2 SASEGT. The CDR3 sequence is 17 residues long. CDR3 region: CASSELGTVAGANVLTF. The CDR3 coding sequence is TGTGCCAGCAGTGAACTAGGGACAGTTGCTGGGGCCAACGTCCTGACTTTC.

On this clonotype itself: A junction boundary mismatches the germline segment, possibly from a read error. This CDR3 reads CASSLTSAFYDEQFF. The CDR3 DNA sequence: TGTGCCAGCAGCTTGACTAGCGCCTTCTACGATGAGCAGTTCTTC. The V and J genes are TRBV7-2 and TRBJ2-1; TRBD2 matches at 8 bases. CDR1 is SGHTA, CDR2 FQGNSA, per germline. The CDR3 totals 15 residues.

This clonotype was recorded once. This rearrangement joins TRBV3-1 to TRBJ2-1; D possibly matches TRBD1 or TRBD2 (5 bases each). Trimming removed 1 base from V and 3 bases from J, with 10 bases in between. Germline V gives CDR1 LGHDT, CDR2 YNNKEL (reference sequence). The CDR3 covers 15 residues. This CDR3 is CASSQVEGYYNEQFF. The DNA of the CDR3 is TGTGCCAGCAGCCAAGTTGAGGGGTACTACAATGAGCAGTTCTTC.

The chain recombines TRBV9 with TRBJ2-2; D is uncertain. The CDR3 consists of 13 residues. From germline, CDR1 is SGDLS and CDR2 YYNGEE. The V end was cut by 3 bases, the J end by 2 bases, with 5 bases between. The CDR3 DNA reads TGTGCCAGCAGCGAGGTCAACACCGGGGAGCTGTTTTTT. It codes for CASSEVNTGELFF.

V usage is TRBV28 and J usage is TRBJ2-5; D unresolved. Germline V lookup: CDR1 MDHEN, CDR2 SYDVKM. The CDR3 is 14 residues long. V lost 10 bases and J 1 base, leaving 16 bases between the germline ends. The CDR3 sequence: CAIADRTLQETQYF. CDR3 sequence (DNA): TGTGCCATTGCGGACCGAACCCTCCAAGAGACCCAGTACTTC.

This sequence joins TRBV18 and TRBJ1-5; 8 positions agree with TRBD1. Unmatched junction bases numbered 9, after V lost 2 bases and J lost 3 bases. The CDR3 has 17 residues. Looked up from germline, CDR1 is KGHSH and CDR2 is LQKENI. CDR3 nucleotides: TGTGCCAGCTCACCAAGAGGTGAGACAGGGGTCAATCAGCCCCAGCATTTT. It specifies CASSPRGETGVNQPQHF.

The CDR3, as DNA: TGTGCCAGCAGCTTAGGAGGACAGCTGAACACTGAAGCTTTCTTT. It translates to CASSLGGQLNTEAFF. The rearrangement uses TRBV7-2 and TRBJ1-1; D is perhaps TRBD1 (6 bases). CDR1 is SGHTA and CDR2 is FQGNSA in the germline V gene. The CDR3 contains 15 residues. V lost 1 base and J lost 0, with 9 bases in between.

The chain joins TRBV29-1 to TRBJ2-7; 11 positions agree with TRBD2. Germline values: CDR1 SQVTM, CDR2 ANQGSEA. This CDR3 is built from 13 residues. V trimming: 7 bases; J trimming: 2 bases; junction bases outside the gene matches: 4. CDR3 loop: CSAGTSGTYEQYF. CDR3 bases: TGCAGCGCGGGGACTAGCGGTACCTACGAGCAGTACTTC.

This clonotype appeared once. The V gene is TRBV13, the J gene TRBJ2-2, with D unresolved. There are 12 residues in the CDR3. V lost 6 bases to trimming and J lost 7 bases, with 9 bases between them. Germline CDR1 and CDR2: PRHDT and FYEKMQ (reference sequence). In nucleotides, the CDR3 is TGTGCCAGCAGTTTGAGTGGCGGGGAGCTGTTTTTT. The encoded protein is CASSLSGGELFF.

The chain joins TRBV4-3 to TRBJ1-1; no definite D call. Germline CDR1 reads LGHNA; CDR2 reads YSLEER. The CDR3 covers 13 residues. V lost 1 base and J lost 5, with 8 bases in between. The CDR3 DNA reads as TGCGCCAGCAGCCAAGTATATGGGACTGAAGCTTTCTTT. This sequence encodes CASSQVYGTEAFF.

The J gene is TRBJ1-2, the V gene TRBV27, with D unclear. The CDR3 runs 14 residues. With 0 bases removed from V and 7 bases from J, the gap between germline ends came to 12 bases. CDR1 and CDR2 from the germline V gene are MNHEY and SMNVEV (reference sequence). Here the CDR3 reads CASSLSGELLGYTF. CDR3 nucleotide sequence: TGTGCCAGCAGTTTATCCGGGGAGCTGCTTGGCTACACCTTC.

The gene calls are TRBV15 and TRBJ1-5; D remains unclear. The CDR3 has 14 amino acids. Germline V gives CDR1 LNHNV, CDR2 YYDKDF (reference sequence). V dropped 0 bases and J dropped 3 bases, with 6 bases sitting between them. DNA of the CDR3: TGTGCCACCAGCAGAGAGAGGGACAATCAGCCCCAGCATTTT. It codes for CATSRERDNQPQHF. Variable domain in full (rest from reference TRBV15 and TRBJ1-5): DAMVIQNPRYQVTQFGKPVTLSCSQTLNHNVMYWYQQKSSQAPKLLFHYYDKDFNNEADTPDNFQSRRPNTSFCFLDIRSPGLGDTAMYLCATSRERDNQPQHFGDGTRLSIL.

The V call is TRBV28, the J call TRBJ2-3; D gene ambiguous. Trimming pared 7 bases from V and 0 bases from J, leaving 11 bases between. Germline values: CDR1 MDHEN, CDR2 SYDVKM. There are 14 residues in the CDR3. This CDR3 reads CASNEAGSTDTQYF. For the CDR3, the DNA is TGTGCCAGCAATGAGGCCGGTAGCACAGATACGCAGTATTTT.

The rearrangement links TRBV4-1 to TRBJ1-1, with 10 nucleotides matching TRBD1. CDR1 and CDR2 from the germline V gene are MGHRA and YSYEKL. V lost 1 base, J lost 0 bases, and 2 bases stayed unmatched. The CDR3 is made up of 16 amino acids. The CDR3 here is CASSQAGQGLNTEAFF. Here the CDR3 DNA reads TGCGCCAGCAGCCAAGCGGGACAGGGGTTGAACACTGAAGCTTTCTTT.

The CDR3 sequence: CASTHSGTGYEQYF. CDR3 DNA sequence: TGTGCCAGCACCCATTCGGGAACGGGCTACGAGCAGTACTTC. This sequence joins TRBV7-9 and TRBJ2-7, with a weak D call TRBD2 (5 bases). CDR1 is SEHNR, CDR2 FQNEAQ, per germline (reference sequence). The V gene lost 7 bases and the J gene lost 3 bases, with 16 bases spanning the gap. CDR3 length: 14 residues.